This TCR beta chain appears in the sequencing data of a study of T cells expressing NK-cell markers. This CDR3 comprises 15 residues. Germline V gene sequence: CDR1 SEHNR, CDR2 FQNEAQ (reference sequence). TCRdb reprocessed the 5' RACE reads; each CDR3 protein has one entry and no DNA is given. The sample has about 190,000 distinct CDR3 sequences. Sequenced input: blood T cells: a sorted CD56 or NKG2C T cell subset, CD4+ or CD8+ T cells, or bulk PBMC T cells (not recorded which). The chain links TRBV7-9 to TRBJ2-2. This TCR was sampled from a man aged 18-70 years in good health. CDR3 residues: CASSLAEAYTGELFF.